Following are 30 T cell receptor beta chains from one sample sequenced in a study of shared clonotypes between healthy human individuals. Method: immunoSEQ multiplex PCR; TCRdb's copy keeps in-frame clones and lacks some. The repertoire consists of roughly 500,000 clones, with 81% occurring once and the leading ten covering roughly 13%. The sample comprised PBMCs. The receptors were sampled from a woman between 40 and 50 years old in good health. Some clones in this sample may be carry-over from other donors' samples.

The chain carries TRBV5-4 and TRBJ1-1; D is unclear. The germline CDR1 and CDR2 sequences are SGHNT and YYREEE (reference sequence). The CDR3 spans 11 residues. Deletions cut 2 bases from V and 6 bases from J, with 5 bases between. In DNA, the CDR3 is TGTGCCAGCAGCTTTGGGGCTGAAGCTTTCTTT. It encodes CASSFGAEAFF. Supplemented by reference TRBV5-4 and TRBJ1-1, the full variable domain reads ETGVTQSPTHLIKTRGQQVTLRCSSQSGHNTVSWYQQALGQGPQFIFQYYREEENGRGNFPPRFSGLQFPNYSSELNVNALELDDSALYLCASSFGAEAFFGQGTRLTVV.

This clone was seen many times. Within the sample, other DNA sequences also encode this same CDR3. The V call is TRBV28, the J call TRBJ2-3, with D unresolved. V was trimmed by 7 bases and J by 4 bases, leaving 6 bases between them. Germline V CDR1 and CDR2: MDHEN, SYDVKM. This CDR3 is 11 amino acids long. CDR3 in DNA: TGTGCCAGCAATTATCCAGATACGCAGTATTTT. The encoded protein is CASNYPDTQYF. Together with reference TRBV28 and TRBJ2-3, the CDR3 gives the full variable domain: DVKVTQSSRYLVKRTGEKVFLECVQDMDHENMFWYRQDPGLGLRLIYFSYDVKMKEKGDIPEGYSVSREKKERFSLILESASTNQTSMYLCASNYPDTQYFGPGTRLTVL.

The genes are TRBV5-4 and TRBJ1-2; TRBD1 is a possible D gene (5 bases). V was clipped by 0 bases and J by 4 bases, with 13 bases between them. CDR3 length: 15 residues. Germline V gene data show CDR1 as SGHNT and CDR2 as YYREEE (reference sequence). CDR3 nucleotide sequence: TGTGCCAGCAGCTTGGAGTCAGGGAGTCTCTATGGCTACACCTTC. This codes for CASSLESGSLYGYTF.

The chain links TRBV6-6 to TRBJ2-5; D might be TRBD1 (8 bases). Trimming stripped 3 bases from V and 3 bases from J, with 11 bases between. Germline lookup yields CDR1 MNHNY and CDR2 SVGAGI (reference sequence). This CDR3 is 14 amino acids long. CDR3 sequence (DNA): TGTGCCAGCAGTTATACAGGGGGGGAAGAGACCCAGTACTTC. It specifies CASSYTGGEETQYF.

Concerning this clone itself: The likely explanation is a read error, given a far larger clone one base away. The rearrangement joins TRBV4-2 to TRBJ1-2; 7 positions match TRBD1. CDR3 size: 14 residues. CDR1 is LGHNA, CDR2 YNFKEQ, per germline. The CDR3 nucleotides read TGTGCCAGCAGCCAAGAGTGGACAGGCTATTGCTACACCTTC. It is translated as CASSQEWTGYCYTF.

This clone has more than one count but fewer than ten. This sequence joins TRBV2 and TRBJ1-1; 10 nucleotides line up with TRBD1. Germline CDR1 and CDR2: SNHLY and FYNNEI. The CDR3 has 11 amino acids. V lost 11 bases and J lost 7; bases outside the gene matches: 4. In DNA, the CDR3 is TGTGCCGGGACAGGGGCCGGTGAAGCTTTCTTT. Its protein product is CAGTGAGEAFF.

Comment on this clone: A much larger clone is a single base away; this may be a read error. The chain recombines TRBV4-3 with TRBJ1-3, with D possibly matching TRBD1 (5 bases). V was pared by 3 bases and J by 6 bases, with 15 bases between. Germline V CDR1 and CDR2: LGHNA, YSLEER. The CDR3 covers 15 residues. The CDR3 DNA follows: TGCGCCAGCAGCCAGTCCCTCGGGGGAGCAAACACCATATATTTT. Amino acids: CASSQSLGGANTIYF.

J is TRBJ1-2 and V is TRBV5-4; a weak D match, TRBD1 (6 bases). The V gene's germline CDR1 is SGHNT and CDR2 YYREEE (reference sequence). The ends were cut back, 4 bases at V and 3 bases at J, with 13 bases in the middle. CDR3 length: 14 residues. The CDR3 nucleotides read TGTGCCAGCAGCGACAGGTCTTGGGACTATGGCTACACCTTC. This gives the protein CASSDRSWDYGYTF.

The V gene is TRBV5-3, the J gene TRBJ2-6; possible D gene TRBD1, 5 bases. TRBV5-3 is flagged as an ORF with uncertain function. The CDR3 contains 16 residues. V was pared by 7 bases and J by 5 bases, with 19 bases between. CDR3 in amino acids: CARSQGEQSRANVLTF. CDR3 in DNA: TGTGCCAGATCGCAGGGTGAACAAAGTCGGGCCAACGTCCTGACTTTC.

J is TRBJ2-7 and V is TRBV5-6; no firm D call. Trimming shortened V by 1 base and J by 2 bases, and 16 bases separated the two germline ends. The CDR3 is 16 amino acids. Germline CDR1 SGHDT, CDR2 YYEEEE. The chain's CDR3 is CASSLSSGFTTYEQYF. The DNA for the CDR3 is TGTGCCAGCAGCTTGAGTTCAGGATTCACCACCTACGAGCAGTACTTC. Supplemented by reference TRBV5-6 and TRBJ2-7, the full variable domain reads DAGVTQSPTHLIKTRGQQVTLRCSPKSGHDTVSWYQQALGQGPQFIFQYYEEEERQRGNFPDRFSGHQFPNYSSELNVNALLLGDSALYLCASSLSSGFTTYEQYFGPGTRLTVT.

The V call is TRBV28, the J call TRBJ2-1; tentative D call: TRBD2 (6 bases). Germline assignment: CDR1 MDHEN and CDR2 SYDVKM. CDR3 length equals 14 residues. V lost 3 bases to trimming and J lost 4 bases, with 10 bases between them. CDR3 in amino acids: CASSFVGTYNEQFF. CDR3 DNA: TGTGCCAGCAGTTTTGTCGGGACTTACAATGAGCAGTTCTTC.

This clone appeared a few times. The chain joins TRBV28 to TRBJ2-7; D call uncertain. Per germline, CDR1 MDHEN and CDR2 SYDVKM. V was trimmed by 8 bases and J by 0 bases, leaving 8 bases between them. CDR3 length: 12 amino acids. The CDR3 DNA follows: TGTGCCAGCGTGGGCAGCTCCTACGAGCAGTACTTC. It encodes CASVGSSYEQYF.

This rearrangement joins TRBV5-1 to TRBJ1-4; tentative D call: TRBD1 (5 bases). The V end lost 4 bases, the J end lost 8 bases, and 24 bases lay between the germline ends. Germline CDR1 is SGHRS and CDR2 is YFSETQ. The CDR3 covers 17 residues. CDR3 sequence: CASSPTTMGGVGEKLFF. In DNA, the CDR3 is TGCGCCAGCAGCCCGACGACGATGGGGGGAGTAGGGGAAAAACTGTTTTTT.

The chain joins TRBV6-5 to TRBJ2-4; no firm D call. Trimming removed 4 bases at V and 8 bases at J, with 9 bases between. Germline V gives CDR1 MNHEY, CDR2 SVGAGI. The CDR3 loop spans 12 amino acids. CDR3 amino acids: CASSSSPDIQYF. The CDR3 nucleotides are TGTGCCAGCAGTTCGAGCCCGGACATTCAGTACTTC.

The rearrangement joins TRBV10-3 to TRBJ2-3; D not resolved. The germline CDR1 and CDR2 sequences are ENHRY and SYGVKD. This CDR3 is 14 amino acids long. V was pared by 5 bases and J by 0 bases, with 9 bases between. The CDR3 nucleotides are TGTGCCATCAGTAAGACGGAAAGCACAGATACGCAGTATTTT. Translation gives CAISKTESTDTQYF.

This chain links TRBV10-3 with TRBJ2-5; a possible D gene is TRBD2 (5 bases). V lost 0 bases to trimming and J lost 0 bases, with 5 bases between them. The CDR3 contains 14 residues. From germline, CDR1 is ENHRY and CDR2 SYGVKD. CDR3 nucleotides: TGTGCCATCAGTGAGTCCGGGGACCAAGAGACCCAGTACTTC. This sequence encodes CAISESGDQETQYF.

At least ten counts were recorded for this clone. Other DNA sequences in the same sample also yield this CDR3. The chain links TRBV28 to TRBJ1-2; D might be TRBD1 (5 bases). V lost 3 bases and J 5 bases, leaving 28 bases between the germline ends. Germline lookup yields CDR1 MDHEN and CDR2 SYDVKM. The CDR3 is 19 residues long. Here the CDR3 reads CASSFRLYERDLGLYGYTF. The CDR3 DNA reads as TGTGCCAGCAGTTTTCGACTCTACGAACGGGACTTGGGTTTGTATGGCTACACCTTC.

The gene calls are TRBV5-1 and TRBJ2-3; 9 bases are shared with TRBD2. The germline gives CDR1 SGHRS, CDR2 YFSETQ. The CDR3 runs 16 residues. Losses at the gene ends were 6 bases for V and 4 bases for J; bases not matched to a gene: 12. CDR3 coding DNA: TGCGCCAGCAACCCAGGGACTAGCACGTGGTCAGATACGCAGTATTTT. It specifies CASNPGTSTWSDTQYF.

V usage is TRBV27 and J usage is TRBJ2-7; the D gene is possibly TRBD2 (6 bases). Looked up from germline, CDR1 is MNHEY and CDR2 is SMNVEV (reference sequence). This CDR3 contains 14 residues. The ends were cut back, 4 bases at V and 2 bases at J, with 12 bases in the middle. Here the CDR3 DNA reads TGTGCCAGCAGTTCGGGGACTGCACCCTACGAGCAGTACTTC. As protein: CASSSGTAPYEQYF.

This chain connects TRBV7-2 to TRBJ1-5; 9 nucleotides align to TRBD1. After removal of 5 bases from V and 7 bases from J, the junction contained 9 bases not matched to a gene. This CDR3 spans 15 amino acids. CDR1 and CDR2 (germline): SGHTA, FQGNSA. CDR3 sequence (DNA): TGTGCCAGCAGCCCTATTACAGGGGGCGGCCAGCCCCAGCATTTT. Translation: CASSPITGGGQPQHF. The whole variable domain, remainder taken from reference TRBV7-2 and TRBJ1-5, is GAGVSQSPSNKVTEKGKDVELRCDPISGHTALYWYRQSLGQGLEFLIYFQGNSAPDKSGLPSDRFSAERTGGSVSTLTIQRTQQEDSAVYLCASSPITGGGQPQHFGDGTRLSIL.

The CDR3 DNA reads as TGCAGCGTTGAACGAGGACGACGGGAGACCCAGTACTTC. The encoded protein is CSVERGRRETQYF. The chain is built from TRBV29-1 and TRBJ2-5; D call uncertain. The CDR3 runs to 13 residues. The ends were cut back, 2 bases at V and 5 bases at J, with 12 bases in the middle. Germline lookup yields CDR1 SQVTM and CDR2 ANQGSEA.

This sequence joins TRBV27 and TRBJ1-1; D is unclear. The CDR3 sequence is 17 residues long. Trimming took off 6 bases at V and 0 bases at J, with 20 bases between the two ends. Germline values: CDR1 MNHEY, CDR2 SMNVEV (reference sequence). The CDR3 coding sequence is TGTGCCAGCAGACACTTATTCCGGCCGAACGTGAACACTGAAGCTTTCTTT. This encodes CASRHLFRPNVNTEAFF.

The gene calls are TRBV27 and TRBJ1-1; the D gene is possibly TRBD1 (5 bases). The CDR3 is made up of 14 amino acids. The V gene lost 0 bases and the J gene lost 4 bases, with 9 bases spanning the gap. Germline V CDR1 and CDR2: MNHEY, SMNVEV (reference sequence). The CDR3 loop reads CASSLSIGATEAFF. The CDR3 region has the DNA TGTGCCAGCAGTTTATCGATCGGGGCCACTGAAGCTTTCTTT.

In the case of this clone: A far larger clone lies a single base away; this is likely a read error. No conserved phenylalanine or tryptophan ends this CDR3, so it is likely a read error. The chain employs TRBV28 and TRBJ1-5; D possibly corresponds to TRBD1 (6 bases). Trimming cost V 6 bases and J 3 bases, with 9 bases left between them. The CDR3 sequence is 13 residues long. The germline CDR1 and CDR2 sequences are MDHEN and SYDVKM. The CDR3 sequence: CASSPGANQPQHL. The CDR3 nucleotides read TGTGCCAGCAGCCCAGGGGCCAATCAGCCCCAGCATCTT.

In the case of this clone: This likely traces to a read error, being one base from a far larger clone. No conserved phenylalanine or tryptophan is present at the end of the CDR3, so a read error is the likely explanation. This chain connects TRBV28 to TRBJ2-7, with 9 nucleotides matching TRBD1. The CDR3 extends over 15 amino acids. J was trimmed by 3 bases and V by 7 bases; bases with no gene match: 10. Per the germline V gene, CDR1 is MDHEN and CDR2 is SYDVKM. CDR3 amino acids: CASNPTGGSFYEQYL. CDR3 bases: TGTGCCAGCAATCCTACAGGGGGCTCCTTCTACGAGCAGTACCTC.

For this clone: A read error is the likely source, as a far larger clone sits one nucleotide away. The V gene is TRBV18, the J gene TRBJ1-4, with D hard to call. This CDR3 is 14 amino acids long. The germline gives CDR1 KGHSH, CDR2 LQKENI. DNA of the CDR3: TGTGCCAGCTCACCAGGGTTACAAAATGAAAGACTGTTTTTT. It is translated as CASSPGLQNERLFF.

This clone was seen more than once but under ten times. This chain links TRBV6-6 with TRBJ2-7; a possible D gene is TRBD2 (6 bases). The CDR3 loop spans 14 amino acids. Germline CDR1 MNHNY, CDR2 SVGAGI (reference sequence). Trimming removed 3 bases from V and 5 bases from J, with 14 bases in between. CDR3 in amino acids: CASSYRGIRDEQYF. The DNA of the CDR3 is TGTGCCAGCAGTTATCGCGGGATACGGGACGAGCAGTACTTC.

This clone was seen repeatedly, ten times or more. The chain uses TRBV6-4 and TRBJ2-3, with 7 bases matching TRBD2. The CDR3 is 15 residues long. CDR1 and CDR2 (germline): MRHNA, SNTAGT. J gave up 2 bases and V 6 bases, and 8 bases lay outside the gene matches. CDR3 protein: CASSLRTRATDTQYF. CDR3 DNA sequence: TGTGCCAGCAGCCTACGGACTAGGGCCACAGATACGCAGTATTTT.

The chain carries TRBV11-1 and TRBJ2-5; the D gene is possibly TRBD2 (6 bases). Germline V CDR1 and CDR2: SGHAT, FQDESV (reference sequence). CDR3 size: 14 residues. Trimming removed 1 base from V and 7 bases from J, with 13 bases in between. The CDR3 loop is CASSLDRSGGTQYF. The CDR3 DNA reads TGTGCCAGCAGCTTAGACCGCTCCGGGGGGACCCAGTACTTC.

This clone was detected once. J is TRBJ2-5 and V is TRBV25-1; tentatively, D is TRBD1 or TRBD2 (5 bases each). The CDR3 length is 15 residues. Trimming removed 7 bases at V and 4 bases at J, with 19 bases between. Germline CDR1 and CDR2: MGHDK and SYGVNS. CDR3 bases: TGTGCCAGCAACAAGGGACCCACTGCCGGAGAGACCCAGTACTTC. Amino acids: CASNKGPTAGETQYF.